One and the same sample provided the 30 T cell receptor beta chains below, sequenced in a study of a mutant IDH1 vaccine in newly diagnosed glioma. The time point: week 11, during vaccination. A single vaccine dose contained 300 ug of mutant IDH1 20-mer peptide, and topical imiquimod was used with it. For these TCRs, the target antigens are not known. Using immunoSEQ multiplex PCR, the repertoire was profiled, and TCRdb retains in-frame clones only, with some absent. The repertoire holds tens of thousands of clones, roughly 91% seen once, with around 5.4% in the top ten. The sequencing here drew on PBMCs, taken from a glioma patient whose treatment included an IDH1 peptide vaccine. All receptors come from a woman aged 40 to 50 with glioma.

V usage is TRBV5-1 and J usage is TRBJ2-7; tentative D call: TRBD1 (6 bases). With 3 bases removed from V and 2 bases from J, the gap between germline ends came to 15 bases. Germline loops: CDR1 SGHRS, CDR2 YFSETQ. The CDR3 covers 15 residues. CDR3 DNA: TGCGCCAGCAGCTCCGGCAGGACAGCGACCTACGAGCAGTACTTC. Its protein product is CASSSGRTATYEQYF.

This chain uses TRBV29-1 with TRBJ2-2; no clear D gene. Trimming stripped 8 bases from V and 4 bases from J, with 11 bases between. CDR1 is SQVTM, CDR2 ANQGSEA, per germline. The CDR3 is made up of 12 amino acids. CDR3 amino acids: CSIRQPTGELFF. In DNA form, the CDR3 reads TGCAGCATCCGACAACCCACCGGGGAGCTGTTTTTT.

This clone was seen only once. The chain combines TRBV4-2 with TRBJ2-5; 9 bases align to TRBD2. Trimming removed 1 base from V and 5 bases from J; junction bases left unmatched: 8. Per the germline V gene, CDR1 is LGHNA and CDR2 is YNFKEQ. The CDR3 spans 16 residues. As DNA, the CDR3 is TGTGCCAGCAGCCAAGTTGGCGGGGGGGCCGGGGAGACCCAGTACTTC. Its protein product is CASSQVGGGAGETQYF.

CDR3 amino acids: CASSSKNVLAGDTEAFF. The CDR3 DNA reads as TGTGCCAGCAGCTCTAAAAATGTACTAGCGGGGGACACTGAAGCTTTCTTT. The chain is built from TRBV7-2 and TRBJ1-1; D possibly corresponds to TRBD1 (5 bases). Looked up from germline, CDR1 is SGHTA and CDR2 is FQGNSA. The CDR3 covers 17 residues. V lost 4 bases and J 3 bases, leaving 21 bases between the germline ends.

The CDR3 region is CASSLGWETYEQYF. The CDR3 DNA reads TGTGCCAGCAGCTTGGGTTGGGAAACCTACGAGCAGTACTTC. The chain is built from TRBV5-6 and TRBJ2-7, with D hard to call. The CDR3 contains 14 residues. The germline V gene encodes CDR1 SGHDT and CDR2 YYEEEE. Trimming pared 0 bases from V and 2 bases from J, leaving 9 bases between.

V usage is TRBV7-2 and J usage is TRBJ2-1, with a possible D match to TRBD1 (5 bases). Trimming removed 4 bases at V and 6 bases at J, with 10 bases between. This CDR3 region has 13 residues. Per the germline V gene, CDR1 is SGHTA and CDR2 is FQGNSA. CDR3 coding DNA: TGTGCCAGCAGCTCACGACAGTTCAATGAGCAGTTCTTC. Protein sequence: CASSSRQFNEQFF.

V gene TRBV5-1 combines with J gene TRBJ2-7; D unresolved. The CDR3 runs 13 residues. From germline, CDR1 is SGHRS and CDR2 YFSETQ. Trimming removed 4 bases from V and 1 base from J, with 9 bases in between. The CDR3 region is CASSPEPSYEQYF. The CDR3 coding sequence is TGCGCCAGCAGCCCAGAACCATCCTACGAGCAGTACTTC.

V is TRBV28 and J is TRBJ2-3; 10 nucleotides align to TRBD2. This CDR3 comprises 16 residues. Germline assignment: CDR1 MDHEN and CDR2 SYDVKM. V gave up 6 bases and J gave up 9 bases; unmatched junction bases: 15. The CDR3 DNA sequence: TGTGCCAGCAGCCCTCCGGGCCTAGCGGGGGTTCAGACGCAGTATTTT. It encodes CASSPPGLAGVQTQYF.

This chain uses TRBV7-6 with TRBJ1-1; a weak D match, TRBD1 (6 bases). CDR1 is SGHVS, CDR2 FNYEAQ, per germline. V lost 5 bases, J lost 0 bases, and 19 bases lay in between. The CDR3 consists of 17 residues. CDR3 nucleotide sequence: TGTGCCAGCAGCCCCACATGGGGGCAAGACTTGAACACTGAAGCTTTCTTT. It translates to CASSPTWGQDLNTEAFF. The full variable domain, its missing parts supplied by reference TRBV7-6 and TRBJ1-1, is GAGVSQSPRYKVTKRGQDVALRCDPISGHVSLYWYRQALGQGPEFLTYFNYEAQQDKSGLPNDRFSAERPEGSISTLTIQRTEQRDSAMYRCASSPTWGQDLNTEAFFGQGTRLTVV.

The V call is TRBV5-1, the J call TRBJ1-4, with 9 positions matching TRBD1. CDR1 SGHRS and CDR2 YFSETQ come from the germline V gene. The junction had 7 bases not matched to a gene; V was cut back by 2 bases and J by 2 bases. The CDR3 has 17 amino acids. The CDR3 spells CASSLRTGVTTNEKLFF. In DNA, the CDR3 is TGCGCCAGCAGCTTAAGGACAGGGGTAACGACTAATGAAAAACTGTTTTTT. The whole variable domain, remainder taken from reference TRBV5-1 and TRBJ1-4, is KAGVTQTPRYLIKTRGQQVTLSCSPISGHRSVSWYQQTPGQGLQFLFEYFSETQRNKGNFPGRFSGRQFSNSRSEMNVSTLELGDSALYLCASSLRTGVTTNEKLFFGSGTQLSVL.

This clone was observed a single time. The V and J genes are TRBV29-1 and TRBJ1-1; 7 bases agree with TRBD1. Per the germline V gene, CDR1 is SQVTM and CDR2 is ANQGSEA. CDR3 length equals 11 residues. J gave up 8 bases and V 7 bases, and 7 bases lay outside the gene matches. The CDR3 nucleotides are TGCAGCGCAAAGACAGGGTACGAAGCTTTCTTT. Its protein product is CSAKTGYEAFF.

The V and J genes are TRBV5-6 and TRBJ2-5; perhaps TRBD2 as D (5 bases). In germline, CDR1 is SGHDT, CDR2 YYEEEE. The CDR3 contains 14 residues. V shed 9 bases and J shed 3 bases, with 18 bases lying between them. The CDR3 protein is CATLSRGLKETQYF. The CDR3 DNA is TGTGCCACGCTCTCTCGTGGACTTAAAGAGACCCAGTACTTC.

The chain couples TRBV7-2 to TRBJ2-5; 9 positions agree with TRBD1. Germline V gives CDR1 SGHTA, CDR2 FQGNSA. This CDR3 contains 13 residues. V dropped 5 bases and J dropped 5; count of bases not matched to a gene: 3. In DNA form, the CDR3 reads TGTGCCAGCAGCCCGGACAGGGGTGAGACCCAGTACTTC. It specifies CASSPDRGETQYF.

The CDR3 spells CASSSSLALRVETQYF. The CDR3 DNA is TGTGCCAGCAGTTCCTCCCTAGCGCTAAGGGTGGAGACCCAGTACTTC. This chain uses TRBV27 with TRBJ2-5; tentative D call: TRBD2 (6 bases). Trimming took off 4 bases at V and 5 bases at J, with 20 bases between the two ends. CDR1 is MNHEY, CDR2 SMNVEV, per germline (reference sequence). The CDR3 contains 16 residues.

This chain connects TRBV6-6 to TRBJ2-1; a possible D gene is TRBD2 (5 bases). Germline V lookup: CDR1 MNHNY, CDR2 SVGAGI (reference sequence). The CDR3 sequence is 13 residues long. Trimming pared 2 bases from V and 7 bases from J, leaving 9 bases between. CDR3 sequence reads: CASSYGPGNEQFF. The CDR3 DNA follows: TGTGCCAGCAGTTACGGCCCGGGGAATGAGCAGTTCTTC.

The gene calls are TRBV4-1 and TRBJ1-1, with D uncertain. The CDR3 runs to 12 residues. Trimming left V 0 bases short and J 7 bases short, with 6 bases between. Germline CDR1 is MGHRA and CDR2 is YSYEKL. CDR3 nucleotide sequence: TGCGCCAGCAGCCAAGAGGGCGGTGAAGCTTTCTTT. Protein product: CASSQEGGEAFF.

The rearrangement links TRBV25-1 to TRBJ2-2; 11 bases are shared with TRBD1. The CDR3 has 15 amino acids. Germline V lookup: CDR1 MGHDK, CDR2 SYGVNS. Trimming took 6 bases from V and 9 from J; bases not matched to a gene: 9. CDR3 residues: CASRGDRGRKRELFF. The CDR3 nucleotides read TGTGCCAGCAGGGGGGACAGGGGGAGAAAGAGGGAGCTGTTTTTT.

V usage is TRBV30 and J usage is TRBJ1-2; D is undetermined. This CDR3 has 13 amino acids. Germline values: CDR1 GTSNPN, CDR2 SVGIG (reference sequence). V shed 2 bases and J shed 4 bases, with 11 bases lying between them. CDR3 sequence (DNA): TGTGCCTGGAGTCGGGCTATTACCTATGGCTACACCTTC. Translating it yields CAWSRAITYGYTF.

This clone has only a few counts. J is TRBJ1-6 and V is TRBV2, with D unresolved. V lost 1 base and J 7 bases, leaving 5 bases between the germline ends. Germline V gives CDR1 SNHLY, CDR2 FYNNEI. The CDR3 contains 13 residues. This CDR3 is CASSEVANSPLHF. The CDR3, as DNA: TGTGCCAGCAGTGAAGTGGCCAATTCACCCCTCCACTTT. The variable domain in full, with the rest retrieved from reference TRBV2 and TRBJ1-6, is EPEVTQTPSHQVTQMGQEVILRCVPISNHLYFYWYRQILGQKVEFLVSFYNNEISEKSEIFDDQFSVERPDGSNFTLKIRSTKLEDSAMYFCASSEVANSPLHFGNGTRLTVT.

The chain combines TRBV5-6 with TRBJ2-7; 8 nucleotides align to TRBD1. The V gene's germline CDR1 is SGHDT and CDR2 YYEEEE. The trim removed 2 bases at V and 2 bases at J, leaving 9 bases unmatched. The CDR3 sequence is 16 residues long. CDR3 bases: TGTGCCAGCAGCTTTTACCCGGACAGGGTCCCCTACGAGCAGTACTTC. Protein: CASSFYPDRVPYEQYF.

A few counts support this clone. A read error may produce the germline difference seen at one junction end. This rearrangement joins TRBV5-1 to TRBJ1-1, with a weak D call TRBD1 (6 bases). This CDR3 is 11 amino acids long. CDR1 is SGHRS, CDR2 YFSETQ, per germline. The CDR3 coding sequence is TGCGCCAGCAGCTCTCAGGTGAGGGGGGTCTTT. Protein product: CASSSQVRGVF. The whole variable domain, filled in from reference TRBV5-1 and TRBJ1-1, reads KAGVTQTPRYLIKTRGQQVTLSCSPISGHRSVSWYQQTPGQGLQFLFEYFSETQRNKGNFPGRFSGRQFSNSRSEMNVSTLELGDSALYLCASSSQVRGVFGQGTRLTVV.

The chain combines TRBV13 with TRBJ1-1; D is ambiguous. Germline V gives CDR1 PRHDT, CDR2 FYEKMQ (reference sequence). The V end was cut by 5 bases, the J end by 5 bases, with 12 bases between. The CDR3 extends over 13 amino acids. The CDR3: CASSPPPGTEAFF. The CDR3 DNA sequence: TGTGCCAGCAGCCCTCCCCCAGGTACTGAAGCTTTCTTT.

The CDR3, as DNA: TGTGCCAGTAGCGGGGACAGGGCGAACACTGAAGCTTTCTTT. It is translated as CASSGDRANTEAFF. The chain is built from TRBV19 and TRBJ1-1, with TRBD1 matching over 9 bases. The V gene end was trimmed by 6 bases and the J gene end by 1 base; junction bases not matched to a gene: 3. The V gene's germline CDR1 is LNHDA and CDR2 SQIVND (reference sequence). This CDR3 comprises 14 residues.

This chain links TRBV15 with TRBJ2-7; weak D call: TRBD1 (5 bases). V lost 0 bases, J lost 2 bases, and 8 bases lay in between. CDR1 is LNHNV and CDR2 is YYDKDF in the germline V gene (reference sequence). The CDR3 is 14 residues long. CDR3 sequence (DNA): TGTGCCACCAGCAGAGATCAGGGTACCTACGAGCAGTACTTC. Amino acids: CATSRDQGTYEQYF.

The chain carries TRBV14 and TRBJ1-1, with D uncertain. Germline V gene data show CDR1 as SGHDN and CDR2 as FVKESK. Trimming stripped 0 bases from V and 0 bases from J, with 11 bases between. This CDR3 comprises 16 residues. CDR3 in DNA: TGTGCCAGCAGCCAAGATAAGGGAATTCTGAACACTGAAGCTTTCTTT. Translating gives CASSQDKGILNTEAFF.

The table lists this clone with a few counts. The V call is TRBV10-1, the J call TRBJ1-2; D is unclear. The CDR3 extends over 13 amino acids. Germline V gene sequence: CDR1 WNHNN, CDR2 SYGVQD (reference sequence). Trimming pared 2 bases from V and 3 bases from J, leaving 7 bases between. The CDR3 DNA sequence: TGCGCCAGCAGTGAGGGTCAGGACTATGGCTACACCTTC. Translation: CASSEGQDYGYTF.

The chain links TRBV5-1 to TRBJ2-1; 13 bases align to TRBD2. There are 16 residues in the CDR3. The trim removed 7 bases at V and 6 bases at J, leaving 10 bases unmatched. CDR1 and CDR2 (germline): SGHRS, YFSETQ. The CDR3 nucleotides read TGCGCCAGCGGAAACCCGGGGACTAGCGGGGCCAATGAGCAGTTCTTC. Encoded protein: CASGNPGTSGANEQFF. The full variable domain, rest sourced from reference TRBV5-1 and TRBJ2-1, is KAGVTQTPRYLIKTRGQQVTLSCSPISGHRSVSWYQQTPGQGLQFLFEYFSETQRNKGNFPGRFSGRQFSNSRSEMNVSTLELGDSALYLCASGNPGTSGANEQFFGPGTRLTVL.

The rearrangement links TRBV2 to TRBJ1-1; 7 nucleotides agree with TRBD1. The CDR3 has 14 amino acids. Losses at the gene ends were 7 bases for V and 0 bases for J; bases not matched to a gene: 5. Germline CDR1 reads SNHLY; CDR2 reads FYNNEI. CDR3 sequence reads: CASIRRGMNTEAFF. The CDR3 DNA is TGTGCCAGCATCCGCAGGGGGATGAACACTGAAGCTTTCTTT.

This clone was recorded once. V is TRBV11-2 and J is TRBJ1-4; D gene ambiguous. Germline CDR1 SGHAT, CDR2 FQNNGV. V gave up 4 bases and J gave up 10 bases, with 13 bases separating them. This CDR3 has 13 amino acids. For the CDR3, the DNA is TGTGCCAGCAGCTCCCCTCGGTCGATAAAACTGTTTTTT. Its translation: CASSSPRSIKLFF.

The chain has TRBV18 and TRBJ2-2; 12 positions agree with TRBD2. The CDR3 contains 17 residues. From germline, CDR1 is KGHSH and CDR2 LQKENI. With 1 base clipped from V and 4 bases from J, the junction kept 4 bases outside the gene matches. CDR3 sequence: CASSPRQLAGGTGELFF. The CDR3 DNA reads TGTGCCAGCTCACCACGTCAACTAGCGGGAGGCACCGGGGAGCTGTTTTTT.